These 32 T cell receptor beta chains were all obtained from the same sample, sequenced in a study of shared clonotypes between healthy human individuals. The repertoire was sequenced with immunoSEQ multiplex PCR; TCRdb's copy has only in-frame clones and lacks some. The data show 2 million to 2.5 million clones, about 90% seen once. Sequencing was done on a sample of naive CD4+ T cells from PBMCs. The subset here: CD45RA+ positively selected. The receptor set was obtained from a man aged 18 to 29 in good health. Some clones in this sample may be carry-over from other donors' samples.

The chain links TRBV10-1 to TRBJ2-7; D may be TRBD1 (6 bases). Germline V lookup: CDR1 WNHNN, CDR2 SYGVQD (reference sequence). V shed 0 bases and J shed 1 base, with 19 bases lying between them. This CDR3 has 18 residues. The CDR3 DNA follows: TGCGCCAGCAGTGAGTCAAAATTTCTAGGACAGAGGTCCTACGAGCAGTACTTC. Its translation is CASSESKFLGQRSYEQYF.

As concerns this clone: Other DNA sequences from this sample encode an identical CDR3 as well. V is TRBV28 and J is TRBJ2-7, with a tentative D call TRBD2 (6 bases). Germline V CDR1 and CDR2: MDHEN, SYDVKM. This CDR3 has 13 residues. V gave up 6 bases and J gave up 0 bases, with 9 bases separating them. The CDR3 loop reads CASSRDSSYEQYF. The CDR3 coding sequence is TGTGCCAGCAGCCGGGACTCCTCCTACGAGCAGTACTTC.

This rearrangement joins TRBV6-6 to TRBJ1-5; D unclear. CDR1 and CDR2 from the germline V gene are MNHNY and SVGAGI (reference sequence). This CDR3 contains 13 residues. The V gene lost 4 bases and the J gene lost 7 bases, with 11 bases spanning the gap. DNA for the CDR3: TGTGCCAGCAGTTCCACCTCCGGCCAGCCCCAGCATTTT. Translated: CASSSTSGQPQHF.

The chain carries TRBV5-4 and TRBJ2-7, with 8 nucleotides matching TRBD1. V shed 4 bases, J shed 9 bases, and the junction held 9 bases outside the gene matches. CDR1 is SGHNT and CDR2 is YYREEE in the germline V gene (reference sequence). The CDR3 is 13 amino acids. The CDR3 DNA sequence: TGTGCCAGCAGCACGGACAGGGCGGTCGGGCAGTACTTC. This sequence encodes CASSTDRAVGQYF.

V gene TRBV29-1 combines with J gene TRBJ2-5; D may be TRBD2 (5 bases). The V end lost 6 bases, the J end lost 5 bases, and 16 bases lay between the germline ends. Germline values: CDR1 SQVTM, CDR2 ANQGSEA. There are 13 residues in the CDR3. The chain's CDR3 is CSVGPRAKETQYF. Here the CDR3 DNA reads TGCAGCGTCGGGCCGAGGGCTAAGGAGACCCAGTACTTC. Full variable domain (outside the CDR3, taken from reference TRBV29-1 and TRBJ2-5): SAVISQKPSRDICQRGTSLTIQCQVDSQVTMMFWYRQQPGQSLTLIATANQGSEATYESGFVIDKFPISRPNLTFSTLTVSNMSPEDSSIYLCSVGPRAKETQYFGPGTRLLVL.

The chain couples TRBV5-4 to TRBJ2-7; 9 bases agree with TRBD2. The CDR3 is 15 residues long. Germline CDR1 SGHNT, CDR2 YYREEE (reference sequence). After removal of 4 bases from V and 0 bases from J, the junction contained 5 bases not matched to a gene. CDR3 amino acids: CASSPSGRNSYEQYF. The DNA for the CDR3 is TGTGCCAGCAGCCCGAGCGGGAGGAACTCCTACGAGCAGTACTTC.

The chain couples TRBV9 to TRBJ2-5; 10 bases align to TRBD1. J gave up 5 bases and V 4 bases, and 5 bases lay outside the gene matches. Germline V gene sequence: CDR1 SGDLS, CDR2 YYNGEE. CDR3 length: 14 amino acids. The CDR3 DNA reads TGTGCCAGCAGCCCGACAGGGGGCTGGGAGACCCAGTACTTC. Translated, it gives CASSPTGGWETQYF. The variable domain in full, with the rest retrieved from reference TRBV9 and TRBJ2-5, is DSGVTQTPKHLITATGQRVTLRCSPRSGDLSVYWYQQSLDQGLQFLIQYYNGEERAKGNILERFSAQQFPDLHSELNLSSLELGDSALYFCASSPTGGWETQYFGPGTRLLVL.

V is TRBV9 and J is TRBJ2-7; D might be TRBD2 (6 bases). The CDR3 runs 15 residues. V was shortened by 4 bases and J by 0 bases, with 14 bases between the two germline ends. Germline CDR1 is SGDLS and CDR2 is YYNGEE. The CDR3 sequence: CASSPGTFPSYEQYF. In DNA, the CDR3 is TGTGCCAGCAGCCCCGGGACTTTTCCCTCCTACGAGCAGTACTTC.

This clone was detected once. This chain links TRBV7-8 with TRBJ2-3; 7 bases align to TRBD2. Germline V gives CDR1 SGHVS, CDR2 FQNEAQ. This CDR3 has 15 amino acids. V lost 10 bases, J lost 4 bases, and 14 bases stayed unmatched. For the CDR3, the DNA is TGTGCCACCTGGCTCGCGGGAGTGGGTTCAGATACGCAGTATTTT. Its translation: CATWLAGVGSDTQYF.

The chain uses TRBV28 and TRBJ2-1; D not certain. V shed 2 bases and J shed 9 bases, with 8 bases lying between them. This CDR3 contains 12 residues. Germline CDR1 is MDHEN and CDR2 is SYDVKM. This CDR3 is CASSLRLSEQFF. The CDR3 DNA reads as TGTGCCAGCAGTTTACGACTGAGTGAGCAGTTCTTC.

The chain uses TRBV6-1 and TRBJ2-7, with D perhaps TRBD2 (6 bases). CDR1 MNHNS and CDR2 SASEGT come from the germline V gene. The V gene lost 6 bases and the J gene lost 6 bases, with 18 bases spanning the gap. This CDR3 region has 14 residues. The DNA for the CDR3 is TGTGCCAGCAGCCTGACGGGGGTCCTCGTCGAGCAGTACTTC. Amino acid sequence: CASSLTGVLVEQYF.

The V call is TRBV5-6, the J call TRBJ2-1; 12 nucleotides match TRBD2. V was pared by 3 bases and J by 8 bases, with 6 bases of the junction left unmatched. The germline V gene encodes CDR1 SGHDT and CDR2 YYEEEE. The length of the CDR3 is 15 residues. The CDR3 sequence is CASSYLAGGVHEQFF. CDR3 nucleotides: TGTGCCAGCAGCTACCTAGCGGGAGGGGTCCATGAGCAGTTCTTC.

The chain recombines TRBV30 with TRBJ1-6; D ambiguous. Germline V gene sequence: CDR1 GTSNPN, CDR2 SVGIG (reference sequence). The V end lost 2 bases, the J end lost 7 bases, and 15 bases lay between the germline ends. The CDR3 covers 15 residues. CDR3 sequence (DNA): TGTGCCTGGAGTCAAGACTCAATGGGGAATTCACCCCTCCACTTT. It codes for CAWSQDSMGNSPLHF.

CDR3 protein: CASSTPRRDYGYTF. CDR3 DNA: TGTGCCAGCAGCACTCCCCGCCGGGACTATGGCTACACCTTC. The gene calls are TRBV9 and TRBJ1-2; D not resolved. The CDR3 length is 14 residues. Per germline, CDR1 SGDLS and CDR2 YYNGEE. The V gene lost 4 bases and the J gene lost 3 bases, with 13 bases spanning the gap. Full variable domain (remainder filled in from reference TRBV9 and TRBJ1-2): DSGVTQTPKHLITATGQRVTLRCSPRSGDLSVYWYQQSLDQGLQFLIQYYNGEERAKGNILERFSAQQFPDLHSELNLSSLELGDSALYFCASSTPRRDYGYTFGSGTRLTVV.

The chain uses TRBV18 and TRBJ2-3; 8 bases are a match to TRBD2. V was pared by 3 bases and J by 3 bases, with 11 bases of the junction left unmatched. The CDR3 runs to 17 residues. Germline CDR1 KGHSH, CDR2 LQKENI. This CDR3 is CASSPGRSGRGTDTQYF. The DNA for the CDR3 is TGTGCCAGCTCACCGGGTAGAAGCGGGAGAGGGACAGATACGCAGTATTTT.

V gene TRBV7-3 combines with J gene TRBJ2-3; 7 positions match TRBD1. CDR1 is SGHTA and CDR2 is FQGTGA in the germline V gene. The CDR3 runs to 14 residues. Losses at the gene ends were 6 bases for V and 7 bases for J; bases not matched to a gene: 10. This chain's CDR3 is CASSPGQRSNTQYF. The CDR3 DNA sequence: TGTGCCAGCAGTCCGGGACAGAGATCGAATACGCAGTATTTT.

In DNA form, the CDR3 reads TGTGCCAGCAGTTCCGGACAGGGACGTTTCGATGAGCAGTTCTTC. This encodes CASSSGQGRFDEQFF. This sequence joins TRBV28 and TRBJ2-1; 8 nucleotides align to TRBD1. This CDR3 region has 15 residues. V was clipped by 4 bases and J by 8 bases; unmatched bases: 10. The V gene's germline CDR1 is MDHEN and CDR2 SYDVKM.

The gene calls are TRBV29-1 and TRBJ2-3; 10 nucleotides line up with TRBD1. CDR1 is SQVTM and CDR2 is ANQGSEA in the germline V gene. CDR3 length: 14 residues. Trimming took 4 bases from V and 6 from J; bases not matched to a gene: 7. DNA for the CDR3: TGCAGCGTTGGAGGGGACAGGGGTGGGGATACGCAGTATTTT. Protein sequence: CSVGGDRGGDTQYF.

Comment on this clone: Other DNA sequences within the sample encode an identical CDR3. The V call is TRBV30, the J call TRBJ2-3; TRBD2 might be the D (6 bases). CDR3 length: 14 residues. V lost 2 bases, J lost 1 base, and 10 bases lay in between. Germline V gene data show CDR1 as GTSNPN and CDR2 as SVGIG (reference sequence). CDR3 DNA: TGTGCCTGGAGTAGGGGCGGGGGCACAGATACGCAGTATTTT. This gives the protein CAWSRGGGTDTQYF.

The chain uses TRBV15 and TRBJ2-2; 14 bases are shared with TRBD2. This CDR3 contains 15 residues. V was clipped by 9 bases and J by 7 bases; unmatched bases: 7. The germline V gene has CDR1 LNHNV and CDR2 YYDKDF (reference sequence). CDR3 residues: CATRLAGGPDGELFF. As DNA, the CDR3 is TGTGCCACTCGACTAGCGGGAGGGCCTGACGGGGAGCTGTTTTTT.

The rearrangement joins TRBV6-1 to TRBJ2-7, with 7 bases lining up with TRBD2. CDR1 and CDR2 (germline): MNHNS, SASEGT. Trimming took 1 base from V and 7 from J; bases not matched to a gene: 4. CDR3 length equals 13 residues. CDR3 nucleotides: TGTGCCAGCAGTGAAGGCGGGAGCCGGGAGCAGTACTTC. As protein: CASSEGGSREQYF.

The chain uses TRBV5-6 and TRBJ2-7, with D possibly called TRBD1 or TRBD2 (5 bases each). Trimming cost V 4 bases and J 7 bases, with 18 bases left between them. CDR3 size: 14 residues. Per germline, CDR1 SGHDT and CDR2 YYEEEE. The CDR3 loop is CASSPEPGPGEQYF. Here the CDR3 DNA reads TGTGCCAGCAGCCCCGAGCCGGGGCCGGGGGAGCAGTACTTC.

V gene TRBV7-3 combines with J gene TRBJ2-3, with TRBD2 as a possible D gene (6 bases). With 5 bases removed from V and 2 bases from J, the gap between germline ends came to 14 bases. This CDR3 is 15 amino acids long. CDR1 is SGHTA, CDR2 FQGTGA, per germline. The CDR3 coding sequence is TGTGCCAGCAGCCAAATGGCGGGATTCACAGATACGCAGTATTTT. It encodes CASSQMAGFTDTQYF.

A single count supports this clone. The sample contains more than one DNA sequence encoding this CDR3. The chain couples TRBV6-6 to TRBJ2-5; D perhaps matches TRBD2 (6 bases). This CDR3 has 14 residues. Germline V gene sequence: CDR1 MNHNY, CDR2 SVGAGI (reference sequence). Trimming stripped 0 bases from V and 2 bases from J, with 7 bases between. The CDR3 coding sequence is TGTGCCAGCAGTTACTCCGGGAGTCAAGAGACCCAGTACTTC. Amino acid sequence: CASSYSGSQETQYF.

The V and J genes are TRBV7-8 and TRBJ2-6; no firm D call. V shed 1 base and J shed 0 bases, with 4 bases lying between them. Germline-derived CDR1 and CDR2 are SGHVS and FQNEAQ. This CDR3 is 15 amino acids long. The CDR3 sequence is CASSLGNSGANVLTF. For the CDR3, the DNA is TGTGCCAGCAGCTTAGGGAACTCTGGGGCCAACGTCCTGACTTTC.

J is TRBJ2-3 and V is TRBV5-4; a weak D match, TRBD1 (5 bases). Germline lookup yields CDR1 SGHNT and CDR2 YYREEE (reference sequence). The CDR3 is 12 residues long. Trimming took off 9 bases at V and 2 bases at J, with 10 bases between the two ends. In nucleotides, the CDR3 is TGTGCCATACGACAGAACACAGATACGCAGTATTTT. Residues: CAIRQNTDTQYF.

About this clone itself: The sample contains more than one DNA sequence encoding this CDR3. The V call is TRBV19, the J call TRBJ1-5; possibly TRBD1 for D (5 bases). This CDR3 has 12 amino acids. Germline V gene data show CDR1 as LNHDA and CDR2 as SQIVND (reference sequence). With 6 bases removed from V and 6 bases from J, the gap between germline ends came to 9 bases. Here the CDR3 reads CASSSGAQPQHF. The CDR3 nucleotides read TGTGCCAGTAGCTCCGGGGCTCAGCCCCAGCATTTT.

The CDR3 protein is CASSLVQGRDQPQHF. The CDR3 region has the DNA TGTGCCAGCAGCCTGGTACAGGGTCGGGATCAGCCCCAGCATTTT. V usage is TRBV5-5 and J usage is TRBJ1-5, with D possibly being TRBD1 (6 bases). This CDR3 has 15 amino acids. Trimming stripped 4 bases from V and 5 bases from J, with 16 bases between. Germline-derived CDR1 and CDR2 are SGHKS and YYEKEE (reference sequence).

The rearrangement links TRBV19 to TRBJ1-5; D not certain. V was trimmed by 10 bases and J by 2 bases, leaving 18 bases between them. This CDR3 spans 15 amino acids. Germline V gene lookup returns CDR1 LNHDA and CDR2 SQIVND (reference sequence). CDR3 nucleotide sequence: TGTGCCACCAAGAGTTTGGGCTGGGGCAATCAGCCCCAGCATTTT. Residues: CATKSLGWGNQPQHF.

The chain joins TRBV14 to TRBJ1-1; a weak D match, TRBD1 (5 bases). This CDR3 has 18 amino acids. The V end lost 4 bases, the J end lost 0 bases, and 21 bases lay between the germline ends. Germline V gene data show CDR1 as SGHDN and CDR2 as FVKESK. The CDR3 sequence: CASSPPAELGHMNTEAFF. CDR3 nucleotides: TGTGCCAGCAGCCCCCCCGCGGAACTGGGGCACATGAACACTGAAGCTTTCTTT.

The genes are TRBV10-3 and TRBJ1-2; 7 bases are a match to TRBD1. Germline values: CDR1 ENHRY, CDR2 SYGVKD. This CDR3 has 16 residues. V shed 0 bases and J 4 bases; nucleotides not matched to a gene: 8. CDR3 in DNA: TGTGCCATCAGTGAGTCGCCGGGACAGCCGATCTATGGCTACACCTTC. Protein product: CAISESPGQPIYGYTF.

The V call is TRBV30, the J call TRBJ2-7; D is possibly TRBD2 (5 bases). Germline V gene sequence: CDR1 GTSNPN, CDR2 SVGIG (reference sequence). Trimming removed 1 base at V and 6 bases at J, with 16 bases between. This CDR3 region has 14 residues. The DNA of the CDR3 is TGTGCCTGGAGTGCCCTTGGCCCGGGGTCCGAGCAGTACTTC. Its translation: CAWSALGPGSEQYF. Looking up the rest from reference TRBV30 and TRBJ2-7 gives the full variable domain: SQTIHQWPATLVQPVGSPLSLECTVEGTSNPNLYWYRQAAGRGLQLLFYSVGIGQISSEVPQNLSASRPQDRQFILSSKKLLLSDSGFYLCAWSALGPGSEQYFGPGTRLTVT.